This T cell receptor (beta chain) derives from a study of blood T cell repertoires in COVID-19. CDR1 is SGDLS and CDR2 is YYNGEE in the germline V gene. The CDR3 extends over 16 amino acids. J lost 2 bases, V lost 0 bases, and 5 bases had no gene match. How the authors handled the data: Amplification with reference gene primers provided the estimates of nucleated cell counts. Using immunoSEQ multiplex PCR, the repertoire was profiled, and TCRdb retains in-frame clones only, with some absent. V and J calls and clone size come straight from that table; D and trimming were deduced from the DNA. The repertoire holds approximately 70,000 clones, under 95% seen once, with around 5% in the top ten.

The rearrangement joins TRBV9 to TRBJ2-3, with 8 bases lining up with TRBD2. The sequence derives from a woman aged 55-70 years with active COVID-19. Sequencing was performed on peripheral blood. The CDR3 sequence is CASSVGASGYTDTQYF. The CDR3 region has the DNA TGTGCCAGCAGCGTAGGAGCTAGCGGGTACACAGATACGCAGTATTTT.